The rows below give T cell receptor beta chains drawn from one sample of a study of T cells in localized non-small cell lung cancer. Produced via immunoSEQ multiplex PCR; TCRdb's table is partial and in-frame only. The data contain tens of thousands of clones, roughly 91% of them singletons. The input for sequencing was peripheral blood, taken before any cancer treatment. The receptor set was obtained from a woman between 40 and 69 years old with stage I squamous cell lung carcinoma. CDR3s include the opening cysteine and the closing phenylalanine or tryptophan. The D gene is left open where the match is weak. A clone size is listed for some rows: how often the clone was seen (once, few, many), or a class if it is expanded.

NA,TRBJ1-4,TRBV2,few,CASSVRPGTNEKLFF,TGTGCCAGCAGTGTCCGGCCAGGAACAAATGAAAAACTGTTTTTT
NA,TRBJ1-2,TRBV6-1,NA,CASKDAGYYGYTF,TGTGCCAGTAAGGATGCGGGGTACTATGGCTACACCTTC
TRBD1,TRBJ1-2,TRBV30,NA,CAWSGFDRVSGYTF,TGTGCCTGGAGTGGGTTTGACAGGGTCAGCGGCTACACCTTC
NA,TRBJ2-2,TRBV5-1,NA,CASSLPLGNTGELFF,TGCGCCAGCAGCCTACCCCTTGGGAACACCGGGGAGCTGTTTTTT
NA,TRBJ1-2,TRBV2,NA,CASSDGYTF,TGTGCCAGCAGTGATGGCTACACCTTC
NA,TRBJ1-1,TRBV4-1,NA,CASSPRVGTEAFF,TGCGCCAGCAGCCCACGAGTGGGTACTGAAGCTTTCTTT
NA,TRBJ2-7,TRBV12-5,NA,CASGGGAAYEQYF,TGTGCTAGTGGTGGAGGGGCGGCCTACGAGCAGTACTTC
TRBD1,TRBJ1-2,TRBV30,NA,CAWSTGLATGYTF,TGTGCCTGGTCGACAGGGCTTGCTACCGGCTACACCTTC
NA,TRBJ2-5,TRBV5-1,NA,CASSLGSPLETQYF,TGCGCCAGCAGCTTGGGTAGCCCACTAGAGACCCAGTACTTC
NA,TRBJ1-1,TRBV11-3,medium-sized,CASSLYGENTEAFF,TGTGCCAGCAGCTTATACGGGGAGAACACTGAAGCTTTCTTT
TRBD1,TRBJ2-3,TRBV5-4,few,CASSSPGQQTDTQYF,TGTGCCAGCAGCTCACCGGGACAGCAAACAGATACGCAGTATTTT
TRBD2,TRBJ2-1,TRBV5-4,NA,CASSLTSGGHNEQFF,TGTGCCAGCAGCCTGACTAGCGGGGGGCACAATGAGCAGTTCTTC
NA,TRBJ1-3,TRBV30,NA,CAWSVPGLPGNTIYF,TGTGCCTGGAGTGTACCGGGACTTCCCGGAAACACCATATATTTT
NA,TRBJ1-1,TRBV19,NA,CASNGVAGTPMNTEAFF,TGTGCCAGTAATGGGGTAGCGGGGACCCCAATGAACACTGAAGCTTTCTTT
NA,TRBJ1-2,TRBV6-5,NA,CASSYRRGQSGYTF,TGTGCCAGCAGTTACAGGAGAGGTCAGAGTGGCTACACCTTC
NA,TRBJ2-7,TRBV9,NA,CASSVEMGYEQYF,TGTGCCAGCAGCGTAGAGATGGGGTACGAGCAGTACTTC
NA,TRBJ2-7,TRBV9,once,CASSVLETPASEQYF,TGTGCCAGCAGCGTACTTGAAACTCCTGCCTCCGAGCAGTACTTC
NA,TRBJ2-3,TRBV5-4,NA,CASSLAVQTTDTQYF,TGTGCCAGCAGCTTGGCCGTACAGACCACAGATACGCAGTATTTT